These T cell receptor beta chains were read from a single sample in a study of identical twins. TCRdb analysed the 5' RACE reads with MiXCR anew, one entry per CDR3 protein. Of about 240,000 distinct CDR3 sequences listed, 10% to 15% are singletons. This sample also appeared in a second study, on yellow fever vaccine responses in identical twins.

Sequencing was carried out using memory (CD45RO+) T cells sorted from blood. These receptors were obtained from a young woman in good health. Each CDR3 is given with its conserved first and last residue. Each record gives: D gene, V gene, J gene, clone size, CDR3 DNA, CDR3 protein. A D gene is named only where the DNA matches it firmly. Expanded clones get a size class; other rows say once, few or many, or leave the size out.

-	TRBV29-1	TRBJ2-7	many	TGCAGCGTTGGGCAGAAATCCTACGAGCAGTACTTC	CSVGQKSYEQYF
-	TRBV7-6	TRBJ2-1	-	TGTGCCAGCAGTCTAGCGACCGAGCAGTTCTTC	CASSLATEQFF
-	TRBV7-9	TRBJ2-2	few	TGTGCCAGCAGCTCGGAGCCCAGAAGGAACACCGGGGAGCTGTTTTTT	CASSSEPRRNTGELFF
TRBD2	TRBV5-1	TRBJ2-7	many	TGCGCCAGCAGCTGGGGACTAGCGGGAGGGCCCTCCGAGCAGTACTTC	CASSWGLAGGPSEQYF
TRBD1	TRBV29-1	TRBJ2-6	-	TGCAGCGTCGGGCAGGGGGATTACTCTGGGGCCAACGTCCTGACTTTC	CSVGQGDYSGANVLTF
-	TRBV4-1	TRBJ1-1	many	TGCGCCAGCAGCCAAGATCTGACAGGACTAATGAACACTGAAGCTTTCTTT	CASSQDLTGLMNTEAFF
-	TRBV7-3	TRBJ2-2	many	TGTGCCAGCAGCGAAACGCCCACCGGGGAGCTGTTTTTT	CASSETPTGELFF
TRBD2	TRBV20-1	TRBJ2-1	few	TGCAGTGCTAGAGGGGAGTATGGCGGGAGAGGTGAGCAGTTCTTC	CSARGEYGGRGEQFF
-	TRBV20-1	TRBJ2-7	-	TGCAGTGCTAGAGATCGGGGGTTGGTCAGGGAGCAGTACTTC	CSARDRGLVREQYF
-	TRBV18	TRBJ1-1	few	TGTGCCAGCTCGCAGGGTTGGGACACTGAAGCTTTCTTT	CASSQGWDTEAFF
TRBD1	TRBV6-2/TRBV6-3	TRBJ1-5	-	TGTGCCAGCAGGACTCGGACAGGGGTGAGCAATCAGCCCCAGCATTTT	CASRTRTGVSNQPQHF
-	TRBV7-3	TRBJ2-3	-	TGTGCCAGCAGCCCCAACGTCGCAGATACGCAGTATTTT	CASSPNVADTQYF
-	TRBV7-7	TRBJ2-2	few	TGTGCTAGCAGCTCCGAGGGACTGGGGAACGGGGAGCTGTTTTTT	CASSSEGLGNGELFF
TRBD1	TRBV24-1	TRBJ2-1	many	TGTGCCACCAGTGAGACAGGGGGGTTGGATGAGCAGTTCTTC	CATSETGGLDEQFF
-	TRBV11-2	TRBJ2-3	-	TGTGCCAGCAGCCCCATCGGGGACACAGATACGCAGTATTTT	CASSPIGDTDTQYF
-	TRBV12-3/TRBV12-4	TRBJ2-7	-	TGTGCCAGCTGCCCTGGGGTCCTAACAATCTACGAGCAGTACTTC	CASCPGVLTIYEQYF
TRBD2	TRBV20-1	TRBJ2-7	few	TGCAGTGCCTGGATACGGGGGGTATCCTTCGAGCAGTACTTC	CSAWIRGVSFEQYF
TRBD2	TRBV11-2	TRBJ2-1	-	TGTGCCAGCAGCTTAGCTGTCGGGACTAGCGGGAGCTATGAGCAGTTCTTC	CASSLAVGTSGSYEQFF
-	TRBV28	TRBJ2-7	few	TGTGCCAGCACCACCCCTATCCACTACGAGCAGTACTTC	CASTTPIHYEQYF
TRBD1	TRBV6-5	TRBJ2-5	-	TGTGCCAGCAGTTGGGGACAGGGGAGAGAGACCCAGTACTTC	CASSWGQGRETQYF
-	TRBV28	TRBJ1-5	few	TGTGCCAGCCTGAGAAAGGGTCAGCCCCAGCATTTT	CASLRKGQPQHF
TRBD1	TRBV7-2	TRBJ2-3	few	TGTGCCAGCAGCTTAGGCTTACCCTGGGACAGAAACACAGATACGCAGTATTTT	CASSLGLPWDRNTDTQYF
TRBD2	TRBV6-5	TRBJ2-3	-	TGTGCCAGCAGTTCCGGGACTAAGGGGACGACAGATACGCAGTATTTT	CASSSGTKGTTDTQYF